Sequencing of this TCR beta chain was carried out in a study of cytomegalovirus exposure and HLA in healthy donors. Broader study findings: When analyzed later, a missense DCLRE1C variant was found to be linked to TCR beta V- and J-gene trimming.

The V gene end was trimmed by 4 bases and the J gene end by 3 bases; junction bases not matched to a gene: 3. CDR3 length equals 15 residues. Germline-derived CDR1 and CDR2 are LGHNA and YNFKEQ. The PCR used 60 Vbeta and 13 Jbeta primers. Profiling relied on immunoSEQ multiplex PCR, and the TCRdb table lists in-frame clones only, not all of them. Counted here are about 150,000 clones, nearly 80% occurring once; the ten biggest clones make up 9.5% to 15%. This clone was observed a handful of times. Antigen specificity is unknown. Other DNA sequences in the same sample also yield this CDR3. This receptor was taken from a man aged 25-45 years in good health and CMV-seropositive. The V gene is TRBV4-2, the J gene TRBJ2-3; 11 bases align to TRBD2. Sequenced input: PBMCs. The CDR3 DNA reads TGTGCCAGCAGCCTAGCGGGAGGGTCAACAGATACGCAGTATTTT. It translates to CASSLAGGSTDTQYF.